The TCR beta chain described here comes from a study of blood T cells in healthy people across ages. Isolation per sample recovered at least 7 million PBMCs. The second PCR ran about 6 to 12 cycles with a sample-barcoded 5' primer and J-beta primers. Each of the cDNA molecules was tagged by a template-switch adaptor with 12 random nucleotides. TCRdb re-analysed the 5' RACE reads in MiXCR, keeping a single row per CDR3 protein. The sample contains roughly 1.9 million distinct CDR3 sequences, 35% to 50% of which appear only once. The sequence came from a human donor in good health. Source material: blood.

Here the CDR3 reads CASSPSPNSYEQYF. The CDR3 DNA sequence: TGTGCCAGCAGCCCCTCCCCAAATTCCTACGAGCAGTACTTC. This chain uses TRBV9 with TRBJ2-7; D remains unclear. Germline V gene lookup returns CDR1 SGDLS and CDR2 YYNGEE. The V end lost 4 bases, the J end lost 1 base, and 12 bases lay between the germline ends. The CDR3 sequence is 14 residues long. Full variable domain (missing parts from reference TRBV9 and TRBJ2-7): DSGVTQTPKHLITATGQRVTLRCSPRSGDLSVYWYQQSLDQGLQFLIQYYNGEERAKGNILERFSAQQFPDLHSELNLSSLELGDSALYFCASSPSPNSYEQYFGPGTRLTVT.